The clone carrying this T cell receptor beta chain occurred many times. CDR3 length: 14 amino acids. CDR1 and CDR2 from the germline V gene are LGHDT and YNNKEL (reference sequence). V lost 1 base, J lost 4 bases, and 7 bases lay in between. Input was about a million sorted T cells, either CD4+ or CD8+. The sample comes from a study of neurological immune-mediated disorders. Synthesis of cDNA was accomplished via 5'RACE employing 10-nucleotide random UMIs. Every sequencing run gave over 170 million TCR-beta sequences, taken from 15-18 subjects. TCRdb independently ran MiXCR on the 5' RACE reads; one entry per CDR3 protein. The sample gives more than 35,000 distinct CDR3 sequences, nearly 6.5% of which show up once; 0.55% to 0.65% is in the top ten.

This TCR was recovered from a woman in her 40s in good health. Material for sequencing was CD4+ T cells from blood. J is TRBJ2-2 and V is TRBV3-1; D is uncertain. CDR3 DNA sequence: TGTGCCAGCAGCCAAGCGATAAGCACCGGGGAGCTGTTTTTT. Amino acid sequence: CASSQAISTGELFF.